This T cell receptor beta chain was sequenced during a study of blood T cell repertoires in COVID-19. About the research overall: T cells, B-cell-depleted T cells, or PBMCs supplied cDNA or gDNA.

The repertoire was sequenced with immunoSEQ multiplex PCR; TCRdb's copy has only in-frame clones and lacks some. Here the sample spans about 26,000 clones, approximately 66% being singletons. The specimen was peripheral blood. This TCR derives from a man in his fifties or sixties with active or convalescent COVID-19.

CDR3 amino acids: CASSPRDRSDNSPLHF. In DNA, the CDR3 is TGTGCCAGTAGTCCCCGGGACAGAAGTGATAATTCACCCCTCCACTTT. This chain connects TRBV19 to TRBJ1-6, with TRBD1 identical over 7 bases. CDR3 size: 16 residues. With 5 bases clipped from V and 5 bases from J, the junction kept 9 bases outside the gene matches. Per germline, CDR1 LNHDA and CDR2 SQIVND (reference sequence).